A single sample is the source of the 19 T cell receptor beta chains below, sequenced in a study of cytomegalovirus exposure and HLA in healthy donors. PCR was performed using 60 Vbeta and 13 Jbeta primers. The assay was immunoSEQ multiplex PCR, and TCRdb's table has in-frame clones only and misses some. Counted here are around 150,000 clones, approximately 77% occurring once; the ten biggest clones make up 4% to 6%. The sample was PBMCs. These receptors were obtained from a woman aged 45 to 65 in good health and CMV-seronegative.

V is TRBV19 and J is TRBJ1-1; D gene ambiguous. This CDR3 is 13 amino acids long. Germline CDR1 LNHDA, CDR2 SQIVND (reference sequence). V was pared by 5 bases and J by 0 bases, with 7 bases between. The CDR3 reads CASSVQVNTEAFF. CDR3 DNA: TGTGCCAGTAGTGTGCAGGTGAACACTGAAGCTTTCTTT.

On this clone itself: The junction does not match germline at one end; this may be a read error. The rearrangement uses TRBV4-1 and TRBJ2-5; TRBD1 might be the D (6 bases). The CDR3 extends over 13 amino acids. CDR1 and CDR2 from the germline V gene are MGHRA and YSYEKL. This CDR3 is CASSPVPRQERHF. Written as DNA, the CDR3 is TGCGCCAGCAGCCCTGTCCCGAGACAGGAACGGCACTTC.

The rearrangement joins TRBV11-1 to TRBJ1-2; 9 bases are a match to TRBD1. Losses at the gene ends were 6 bases for V and 3 bases for J; bases not matched to a gene: 5. Per the germline V gene, CDR1 is SGHAT and CDR2 is FQDESV (reference sequence). This CDR3 spans 14 amino acids. Here the CDR3 DNA reads TGTGCCAGCAGGAAGGACAGGGGACACTATGGCTACACCTTC. Translated: CASRKDRGHYGYTF.

The chain uses TRBV9 and TRBJ1-2; 7 bases line up with TRBD1. CDR1 SGDLS and CDR2 YYNGEE come from the germline V gene. V shed 2 bases and J 6 bases; nucleotides not matched to a gene: 13. The CDR3 loop spans 16 amino acids. The CDR3 spells CASSVPADREGNGYTF. As DNA, the CDR3 is TGTGCCAGCAGCGTGCCAGCCGACAGGGAAGGAAATGGCTACACCTTC.

The chain combines TRBV6-4 with TRBJ2-3; 8 bases align to TRBD2. CDR3 length: 13 amino acids. Germline CDR1 reads MRHNA; CDR2 reads SNTAGT. V trimming: 6 bases; J trimming: 5 bases; junction bases outside the gene matches: 4. This chain's CDR3 is CASSGGAKDTQYF. As DNA, the CDR3 is TGTGCCAGCAGCGGGGGGGCAAAAGATACGCAGTATTTT.

The chain uses TRBV21-1 and TRBJ1-2; the D call TRBD1 from the table was never checked on the DNA. TRBV21-1 constitutes a pseudogene. The CDR3 contains 16 residues. The DNA for the CDR3 is TGTGCCAGCACTACGGGACAGTCCCTTACTAACTATGGCTACACCTTC. The encoded protein is CASTTGQSLTNYGYTF.

The chain joins TRBV6-4 to TRBJ1-1; maybe TRBD1 (5 bases). Germline CDR1 reads MRHNA; CDR2 reads SNTAGT. This CDR3 is built from 13 residues. V lost 3 bases, J lost 1 base, and 6 bases lay in between. CDR3 region: CASSDQGNTEAFF. CDR3 DNA: TGTGCCAGCAGTGATCAGGGGAACACTGAAGCTTTCTTT.

The chain uses TRBV4-1 and TRBJ1-5, with no clear D. Trimming removed 5 bases from V and 2 bases from J, with 13 bases in between. This CDR3 spans 15 amino acids. Germline-derived CDR1 and CDR2 are MGHRA and YSYEKL. CDR3 region: CASSFRLSGNQPQHF. The CDR3 nucleotides are TGCGCCAGCAGCTTCCGTCTTAGTGGCAATCAGCCCCAGCATTTT.

This chain links TRBV7-9 with TRBJ2-3; TRBD2 aligns across 8 bases. The CDR3 runs to 19 residues. The germline V gene encodes CDR1 SEHNR and CDR2 FQNEAQ (reference sequence). Trimming removed 5 bases from V and 0 bases from J; junction bases left unmatched: 16. CDR3 nucleotide sequence: TGTGCCAGCAGCCTGGGACTAGTCCCCCTCACTACTAGCACAGATACGCAGTATTTT. As protein: CASSLGLVPLTTSTDTQYF.

The chain couples TRBV6-5 to TRBJ1-6; D gene uncertain. V lost 0 bases and J lost 9, with 12 bases in between. The CDR3 is made up of 15 amino acids. Germline loops: CDR1 MNHEY, CDR2 SVGAGI. This CDR3 is CASSYSRSGTSPLHF. CDR3 DNA sequence: TGTGCCAGCAGTTACTCGCGGTCGGGTACTTCACCCCTCCACTTT.

V is TRBV11-2 and J is TRBJ1-2; D is possibly TRBD1 (5 bases). CDR1 and CDR2 (germline): SGHAT, FQNNGV. Trimming cost V 0 bases and J 7 bases, with 12 bases left between them. The CDR3 loop spans 14 amino acids. CDR3 residues: CASSLEVLGAGYTF. The CDR3 DNA sequence: TGTGCCAGCAGCTTAGAAGTCTTAGGGGCTGGCTACACCTTC.

A single count supports this clone. This chain's CDR3 is CASSLGTGDSANTGELFF. CDR3 bases: TGTGCCAGCAGTTTAGGGACCGGGGACAGCGCGAACACCGGGGAGCTGTTTTTT. The chain carries TRBV27 and TRBJ2-2, with 7 bases identical to TRBD1. V trimming: 2 bases; J trimming: 0 bases; junction bases outside the gene matches: 9. Looked up from germline, CDR1 is MNHEY and CDR2 is SMNVEV (reference sequence). This CDR3 is built from 18 residues.

This clone was detected only once. This chain links TRBV28 with TRBJ2-7, with 10 bases fitting TRBD2. Germline V gene sequence: CDR1 MDHEN, CDR2 SYDVKM. CDR3 length: 14 amino acids. J was trimmed by 9 bases and V by 8 bases; bases with no gene match: 13. CDR3 residues: CASGPGTSVQVQYF. CDR3 in DNA: TGTGCCAGCGGTCCCGGGACTAGCGTCCAAGTGCAGTACTTC.

The J gene is TRBJ1-2, the V gene TRBV19; D possibly corresponds to TRBD1 (5 bases). V gave up 4 bases and J gave up 3 bases, with 12 bases separating them. The CDR3 is made up of 14 amino acids. CDR1 and CDR2 (germline): LNHDA, SQIVND (reference sequence). The CDR3 DNA sequence: TGTGCCAGTAGTAACCAGGGTTTAGACTATGGCTACACCTTC. It encodes CASSNQGLDYGYTF.

This chain connects TRBV29-1 to TRBJ2-2, with D perhaps TRBD2 (5 bases). The germline gives CDR1 SQVTM, CDR2 ANQGSEA. The CDR3 extends over 13 amino acids. The V and J ends lost 4 bases and 7 bases respectively, with 13 bases between them. The CDR3, as DNA: TGCAGCGTTGGGAGGTCTATCTTCGGGGAGCTGTTTTTT. Translation gives CSVGRSIFGELFF.

The chain joins TRBV6-5 to TRBJ1-2, with 7 bases fitting TRBD1. Trimming at V came to 0 bases and at J to 4 bases, leaving 8 bases not matched to a gene. The germline gives CDR1 MNHEY, CDR2 SVGAGI. The length of the CDR3 is 16 residues. CDR3 amino acids: CASSYSPGQPSYGYTF. For the CDR3, the DNA is TGTGCCAGCAGTTACTCCCCGGGACAGCCATCCTATGGCTACACCTTC.

The rearrangement links TRBV2 to TRBJ1-2; 9 nucleotides match TRBD1. Per germline, CDR1 SNHLY and CDR2 FYNNEI. Trimming at V came to 10 bases and at J to 5 bases, leaving 5 bases not matched to a gene. The length of the CDR3 is 12 residues. This chain's CDR3 is CATGTGTYGYTF. The CDR3 DNA reads TGTGCCACCGGGACAGGGACTTATGGCTACACCTTC.

In this sample, this clone turned up once. The chain is built from TRBV7-9 and TRBJ1-1; D unclear. The germline V and J ends were trimmed by 1 base and 4 bases, with 7 bases remaining between them. CDR3 length: 13 residues. Germline V gives CDR1 SEHNR, CDR2 FQNEAQ (reference sequence). The CDR3 bases are TGTGCCAGCAGCTTAGGATCCGGCACTGAAGCTTTCTTT. Its protein is CASSLGSGTEAFF.

This clone was observed once. The genes are TRBV2 and TRBJ2-2; D gene unclear. Germline V CDR1 and CDR2: SNHLY, FYNNEI. The CDR3 contains 15 residues. Trimming stripped 1 base from V and 0 bases from J, with 6 bases between. CDR3 residues: CASSEVSANTGELFF. CDR3 DNA: TGTGCCAGCAGTGAAGTCAGCGCGAACACCGGGGAGCTGTTTTTT.